This entry concerns a single T cell receptor beta chain. What it recognizes is unknown. Some clones are missing from TCRdb's copy, which holds only in-frame ones; the method was immunoSEQ multiplex PCR. The sample lists 100,000 to 150,000 clones, 87% occurring once. This record comes from a study of T cell responses to AZD1222 COVID-19 vaccine. Whole-study findings and limits: Repertoires were obtained solely post-peak T cell response. Clonal diversity was possibly underestimated, and white British individuals and females predominated among donors.

V dropped 5 bases and J dropped 5; count of bases not matched to a gene: 5. This CDR3 comprises 13 residues. Germline lookup yields CDR1 MDHEN and CDR2 SYDVKM. This TCR was sampled from an adult in good health. The sequenced sample was peripheral blood, obtained on day 0 of AZD1222 vaccination. The rearrangement joins TRBV28 to TRBJ2-5; 7 bases agree with TRBD1. In DNA form, the CDR3 reads TGTGCCAGCAGTCCCAACAGGGGTGAGACCCAGTACTTC. Its protein is CASSPNRGETQYF. Filled out from reference TRBV28 and TRBJ2-5, the complete variable domain reads DVKVTQSSRYLVKRTGEKVFLECVQDMDHENMFWYRQDPGLGLRLIYFSYDVKMKEKGDIPEGYSVSREKKERFSLILESASTNQTSMYLCASSPNRGETQYFGPGTRLLVL.